The 18 T cell receptor beta chains below were found in one sample sequenced in a study of cytomegalovirus exposure and HLA in healthy donors. PCR involved 60 Vbeta and 13 Jbeta primers. Sequenced by immunoSEQ multiplex PCR; TCRdb stores in-frame clones only, minus some. The sample has some 170,000 clones; around 85% are singletons. Sequences were obtained from PBMCs. The source of these receptors is a woman aged 30 to 39 in good health and CMV-seronegative.

In this sample, this clone turned up a few times. This chain connects TRBV10-2 to TRBJ1-5, with unresolved D. V shed 10 bases and J shed 0 bases, with 10 bases lying between them. Germline V gives CDR1 WSHSY, CDR2 SAAADI. CDR3 length equals 13 residues. The CDR3 spells CATGVYSNQPQHF. In DNA form, the CDR3 reads TGCGCCACCGGGGTCTATAGCAATCAGCCCCAGCATTTT.

The chain employs TRBV5-1 and TRBJ2-4, with D maybe TRBD2 (6 bases). Trimming took 4 bases from V and 0 from J, leaving 14 bases between them. Germline CDR1 is SGHRS and CDR2 is YFSETQ. The CDR3 runs to 16 residues. CDR3 residues: CASSPEGLGAKNIQYF. CDR3 sequence (DNA): TGCGCCAGCAGCCCGGAGGGGTTAGGAGCCAAAAACATTCAGTACTTC.

The chain uses TRBV29-1 and TRBJ2-1, with 8 bases aligning to TRBD2. V dropped 0 bases and J dropped 7; count of bases not matched to a gene: 20. CDR3 length: 19 amino acids. The germline CDR1 and CDR2 sequences are SQVTM and ANQGSEA. DNA of the CDR3: TGCAGCGTTGAAGATCAGGGGCTTCGGGAGCGGGAGAAAGGGAATGAGCAGTTCTTC. It is translated as CSVEDQGLREREKGNEQFF.

V is TRBV5-1 and J is TRBJ1-1; possibly TRBD1 for D (5 bases). In germline, CDR1 is SGHRS, CDR2 YFSETQ. This CDR3 comprises 13 residues. V was shortened by 4 bases and J by 2 bases, with 9 bases between the two germline ends. The CDR3 protein is CASSVDINTEAFF. The CDR3 nucleotides read TGCGCCAGCAGCGTGGACATAAACACTGAAGCTTTCTTT.

The V call is TRBV4-1, the J call TRBJ2-7; 16 bases are shared with TRBD2. Germline V gene lookup returns CDR1 MGHRA and CDR2 YSYEKL. After removal of 5 bases from V and 7 bases from J, the junction contained 8 bases not matched to a gene. The CDR3 consists of 16 residues. CDR3 coding DNA: TGCGCCAGCAGCAGGGAAGGGACTAGCGGGAGGGAAGAGCAGTACTTC. Protein product: CASSREGTSGREEQYF.

The chain combines TRBV29-1 with TRBJ2-7, with D possibly matching TRBD1 (6 bases). Germline V gene lookup returns CDR1 SQVTM and CDR2 ANQGSEA. The CDR3 has 11 residues. The V end was cut by 6 bases, the J end by 3 bases, with 9 bases between. CDR3 sequence reads: CSVGQFYEQYF. Written as DNA, the CDR3 is TGCAGCGTCGGACAGTTCTACGAGCAGTACTTC.

The V call is TRBV18, the J call TRBJ2-5, with D uncertain. V was cut by 5 bases and J by 1 base, with 11 bases left in between. Germline assignment: CDR1 KGHSH and CDR2 LQKENI. The CDR3 consists of 14 residues. The CDR3 DNA reads TGTGCCAGCTCAACCACGACACCCCAAGAGACCCAGTACTTC. This codes for CASSTTTPQETQYF.

This rearrangement joins TRBV30 to TRBJ2-1; 9 nucleotides match TRBD2. CDR1 is GTSNPN, CDR2 SVGIG, per germline (reference sequence). V lost 8 bases to trimming and J lost 0 bases; unmatched junction nucleotides: 8. This CDR3 comprises 15 residues. CDR3 in amino acids: CAQRAGGGSYNEQFF. The CDR3 nucleotides read TGTGCCCAACGAGCGGGAGGTGGCTCCTACAATGAGCAGTTCTTC.

This chain connects TRBV29-1 to TRBJ2-2, with 9 nucleotides matching TRBD2. This CDR3 region has 16 residues. Germline lookup yields CDR1 SQVTM and CDR2 ANQGSEA. Trimming took 0 bases from V and 4 from J; bases not matched to a gene: 6. The CDR3 here is CSVEDAREGGTGELFF. CDR3 coding DNA: TGCAGCGTTGAAGATGCGCGGGAGGGTGGCACCGGGGAGCTGTTTTTT.

Only a few counts were recorded for this clone. This CDR3 reads CASSGASAYNEQFF. As DNA, the CDR3 is TGTGCCAGCAGTGGGGCTAGCGCGTACAATGAGCAGTTCTTC. The V call is TRBV6-1, the J call TRBJ2-1; D possibly corresponds to TRBD2 (6 bases). This CDR3 region has 14 residues. Germline CDR1 MNHNS, CDR2 SASEGT. Trimming removed 4 bases at V and 4 bases at J, with 11 bases between.

This clone appeared a few times. The CDR3 sequence: CASSLSTGGYEQYF. The CDR3 region has the DNA TGCGCCAGCAGCCTCTCGACAGGGGGGTACGAGCAGTACTTC. This chain connects TRBV5-1 to TRBJ2-7; 9 nucleotides line up with TRBD1. The CDR3 is made up of 14 amino acids. Trimming cost V 4 bases and J 4 bases; bases outside gene matches: 6. Germline CDR1 and CDR2: SGHRS and YFSETQ.

The chain is built from TRBV7-9 and TRBJ2-3, with D possibly matching TRBD2 (5 bases). CDR3 length: 16 amino acids. The germline CDR1 and CDR2 sequences are SEHNR and FQNEAQ (reference sequence). Trimming stripped 3 bases from V and 1 base from J, with 14 bases between. The CDR3 nucleotides read TGTGCCAGCAGCTTCGGTGGGCCGGAGGGCACAGATACGCAGTATTTT. Its protein is CASSFGGPEGTDTQYF. The full variable domain, completed using reference TRBV7-9 and TRBJ2-3, is DTGVSQNPRHKITKRGQNVTFRCDPISEHNRLYWYRQTLGQGPEFLTYFQNEAQLEKSRLLSDRFSAERPKGSFSTLEIQRTEQGDSAMYLCASSFGGPEGTDTQYFGPGTRLTVL.

The chain couples TRBV5-1 to TRBJ1-4, with no clear D. The CDR3 is 14 residues long. Trimming removed 1 base at V and 5 bases at J, with 9 bases between. The germline V gene has CDR1 SGHRS and CDR2 YFSETQ. CDR3 loop: CASSLIPGNEKLFF. In DNA form, the CDR3 reads TGCGCCAGCAGCTTGATCCCCGGGAATGAAAAACTGTTTTTT. Drawing the rest from reference TRBV5-1 and TRBJ1-4, the complete variable domain is KAGVTQTPRYLIKTRGQQVTLSCSPISGHRSVSWYQQTPGQGLQFLFEYFSETQRNKGNFPGRFSGRQFSNSRSEMNVSTLELGDSALYLCASSLIPGNEKLFFGSGTQLSVL.

This clone was recorded once. The chain joins TRBV7-2 to TRBJ2-3, with D maybe TRBD1 (7 bases). In germline, CDR1 is SGHTA, CDR2 FQGNSA. CDR3 length: 16 amino acids. Trimming took 4 bases from V and 4 from J, leaving 18 bases between them. CDR3 in amino acids: CASSSEGAWGSDTQYF. The CDR3 bases are TGTGCCAGCAGCTCGGAGGGGGCTTGGGGATCAGATACGCAGTATTTT.

This rearrangement joins TRBV5-4 to TRBJ1-4; 7 positions agree with TRBD1. The V gene end was trimmed by 0 bases and the J gene end by 7 bases; junction bases not matched to a gene: 6. The CDR3 spans 15 residues. Germline CDR1 SGHNT, CDR2 YYREEE (reference sequence). For the CDR3, the DNA is TGTGCCAGCAGCTTGGCCAAGGGGGCTGGTGAAAAACTGTTTTTT. It is translated as CASSLAKGAGEKLFF.

This chain uses TRBV2 with TRBJ2-7; D is ambiguous. Germline loops: CDR1 SNHLY, CDR2 FYNNEI. The CDR3 totals 10 residues. Trimming cost V 8 bases and J 3 bases, with 5 bases left between them. The CDR3 nucleotides are TGTGCCAGCTCATTCTACGAGCAGTACTTC. Residues: CASSFYEQYF.

This chain uses TRBV14 with TRBJ2-6, with TRBD2 as a possible D gene (5 bases). From germline, CDR1 is SGHDN and CDR2 FVKESK. The CDR3 has 19 residues. V was pared by 1 base and J by 0 bases, with 16 bases between. The CDR3 DNA reads as TGTGCCAGCAGCCAAGTACTTAAAGTGAGGGACTCTGGGGCCAACGTCCTGACTTTC. Its protein is CASSQVLKVRDSGANVLTF.

The chain is built from TRBV30 and TRBJ2-1; 13 nucleotides align to TRBD2. Per the germline V gene, CDR1 is GTSNPN and CDR2 is SVGIG (reference sequence). Trimming removed 2 bases from V and 7 bases from J; junction bases left unmatched: 5. This CDR3 contains 15 residues. As DNA, the CDR3 is TGTGCCTGGAGTCTTGGACTAGCGGGAGAGAATGAGCAGTTCTTC. Translated, it gives CAWSLGLAGENEQFF. The whole variable domain, remainder taken from reference TRBV30 and TRBJ2-1, is SQTIHQWPATLVQPVGSPLSLECTVEGTSNPNLYWYRQAAGRGLQLLFYSVGIGQISSEVPQNLSASRPQDRQFILSSKKLLLSDSGFYLCAWSLGLAGENEQFFGPGTRLTVL.